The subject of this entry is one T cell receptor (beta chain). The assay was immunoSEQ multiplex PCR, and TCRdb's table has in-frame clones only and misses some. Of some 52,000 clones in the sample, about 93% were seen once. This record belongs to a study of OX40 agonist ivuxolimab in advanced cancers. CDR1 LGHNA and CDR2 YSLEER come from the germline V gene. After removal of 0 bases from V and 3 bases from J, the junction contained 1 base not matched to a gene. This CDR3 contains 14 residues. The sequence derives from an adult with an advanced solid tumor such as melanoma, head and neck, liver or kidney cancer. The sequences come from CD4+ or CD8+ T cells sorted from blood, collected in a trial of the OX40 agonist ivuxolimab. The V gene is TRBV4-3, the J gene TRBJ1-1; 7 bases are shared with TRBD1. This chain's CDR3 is CASSQDRGYTEAFF. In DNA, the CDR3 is TGCGCCAGCAGCCAAGACAGGGGGTACACTGAAGCTTTCTTT.